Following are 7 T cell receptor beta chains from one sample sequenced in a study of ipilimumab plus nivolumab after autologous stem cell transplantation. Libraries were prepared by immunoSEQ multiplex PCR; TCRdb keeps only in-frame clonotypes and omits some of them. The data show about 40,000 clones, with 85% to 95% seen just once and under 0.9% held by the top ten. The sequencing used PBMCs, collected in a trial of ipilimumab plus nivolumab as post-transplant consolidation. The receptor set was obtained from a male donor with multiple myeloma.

Written as DNA, the CDR3 is TGTGCCAGCAGCAATCCGGGACTAGCGGGAGGGCCGTACAATGAGCAGTTCTTC. The encoded protein is CASSNPGLAGGPYNEQFF. V is TRBV5-4 and J is TRBJ2-1, with 16 nucleotides matching TRBD2. Germline lookup yields CDR1 SGHNT and CDR2 YYREEE (reference sequence). CDR3 length: 18 amino acids. V dropped 4 bases and J dropped 4; count of bases not matched to a gene: 8. The variable domain in full, completed from reference TRBV5-4 and TRBJ2-1, reads ETGVTQSPTHLIKTRGQQVTLRCSSQSGHNTVSWYQQALGQGPQFIFQYYREEENGRGNFPPRFSGLQFPNYSSELNVNALELDDSALYLCASSNPGLAGGPYNEQFFGPGTRLTVL.

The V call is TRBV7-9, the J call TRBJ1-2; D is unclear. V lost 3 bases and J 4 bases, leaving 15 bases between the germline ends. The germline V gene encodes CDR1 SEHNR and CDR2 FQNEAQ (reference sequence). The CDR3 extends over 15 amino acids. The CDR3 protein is CASSFGRDVVYGYTF. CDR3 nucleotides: TGTGCCAGCAGCTTTGGAAGAGATGTGGTCTATGGCTACACCTTC.

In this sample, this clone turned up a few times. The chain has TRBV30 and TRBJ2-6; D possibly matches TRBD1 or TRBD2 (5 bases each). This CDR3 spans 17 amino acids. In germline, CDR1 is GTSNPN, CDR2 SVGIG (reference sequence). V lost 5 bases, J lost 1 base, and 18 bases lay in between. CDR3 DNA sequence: TGTGCCTGGGGACGGGGCAGGGCTAAATCTGGGGCCAACGTCCTGACTTTC. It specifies CAWGRGRAKSGANVLTF.

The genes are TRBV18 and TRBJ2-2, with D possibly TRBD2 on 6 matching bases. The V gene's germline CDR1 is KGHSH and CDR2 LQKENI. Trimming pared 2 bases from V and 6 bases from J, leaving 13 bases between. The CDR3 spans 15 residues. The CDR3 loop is CASSPSLATSGELFF. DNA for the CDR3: TGTGCCAGCTCACCATCTCTAGCGACCTCCGGGGAGCTGTTTTTT.

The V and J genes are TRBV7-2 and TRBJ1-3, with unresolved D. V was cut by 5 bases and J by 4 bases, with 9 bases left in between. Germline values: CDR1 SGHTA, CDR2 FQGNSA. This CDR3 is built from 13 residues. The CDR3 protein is CASSLHLGNTIYF. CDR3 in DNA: TGTGCCAGCAGCCTCCATTTGGGAAACACCATATATTTT. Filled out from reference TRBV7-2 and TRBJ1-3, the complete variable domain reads GAGVSQSPSNKVTEKGKDVELRCDPISGHTALYWYRQSLGQGLEFLIYFQGNSAPDKSGLPSDRFSAERTGGSVSTLTIQRTQQEDSAVYLCASSLHLGNTIYFGEGSWLTVV.

The CDR3 sequence: CASSSSITDTQYF. The CDR3 nucleotides are TGTGCCAGCAGTAGTTCCATCACAGATACGCAGTATTTT. This chain links TRBV28 with TRBJ2-3; no firm D call. Per germline, CDR1 MDHEN and CDR2 SYDVKM. V lost 5 bases to trimming and J lost 2 bases, with 8 bases between them. This CDR3 has 13 residues.

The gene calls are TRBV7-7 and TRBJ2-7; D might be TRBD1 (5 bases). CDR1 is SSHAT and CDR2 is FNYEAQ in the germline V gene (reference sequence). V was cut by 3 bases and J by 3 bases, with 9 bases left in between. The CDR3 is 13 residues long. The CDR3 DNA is TGTGCCAGCAGCTTCGGGCAGGGCTACGAGCAGTACTTC. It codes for CASSFGQGYEQYF.